The 2 T cell receptor beta chains below come from one sample, sequenced in a study of T cell responses to AZD1222 COVID-19 vaccine. The protocol was immunoSEQ multiplex PCR, while the TCRdb copy is restricted to in-frame clones and leaves out a portion. The repertoire has 100,000 to 150,000 clones, around 90% of them found once; the top ten carry approximately 2%. Sequenced here: peripheral blood, sampled 28 days after the second AZD1222 dose. The receptors shown here come from an adult who received the AZD1222 COVID-19 vaccine.

The chain combines TRBV30 with TRBJ1-2; TRBD1 is a possible D gene (5 bases). CDR1 and CDR2 from the germline V gene are GTSNPN and SVGIG (reference sequence). This CDR3 has 12 amino acids. V was shortened by 5 bases and J by 8 bases, with 15 bases between the two germline ends. CDR3 sequence: CAWGSQGDGYTF. DNA of the CDR3: TGTGCCTGGGGTAGTCAGGGTGACGGCTACACCTTC.

This clone has a handful of counts. The chain has TRBV16 and TRBJ1-2; D gene unclear. This CDR3 spans 15 amino acids. Trimming took 2 bases from V and 4 from J, leaving 14 bases between them. Germline V gives CDR1 KGHSY, CDR2 FQNENV. CDR3 sequence: CASSQVQVGSYGYTF. CDR3 DNA sequence: TGTGCCAGCAGCCAAGTGCAGGTCGGGAGCTATGGCTACACCTTC.